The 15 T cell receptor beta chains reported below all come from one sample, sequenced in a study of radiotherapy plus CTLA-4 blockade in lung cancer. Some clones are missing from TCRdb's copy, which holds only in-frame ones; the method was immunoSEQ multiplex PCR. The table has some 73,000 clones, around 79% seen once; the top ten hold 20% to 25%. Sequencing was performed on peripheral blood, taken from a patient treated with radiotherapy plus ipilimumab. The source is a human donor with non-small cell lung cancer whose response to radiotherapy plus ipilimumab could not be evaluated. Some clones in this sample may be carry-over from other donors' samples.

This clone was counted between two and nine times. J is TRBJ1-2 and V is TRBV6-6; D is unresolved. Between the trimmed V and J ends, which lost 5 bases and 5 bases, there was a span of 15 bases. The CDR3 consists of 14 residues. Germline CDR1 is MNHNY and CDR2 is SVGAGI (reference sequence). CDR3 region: CASSPATPVYGYTF. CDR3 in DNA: TGTGCCAGCAGTCCCGCCACCCCGGTGTATGGCTACACCTTC.

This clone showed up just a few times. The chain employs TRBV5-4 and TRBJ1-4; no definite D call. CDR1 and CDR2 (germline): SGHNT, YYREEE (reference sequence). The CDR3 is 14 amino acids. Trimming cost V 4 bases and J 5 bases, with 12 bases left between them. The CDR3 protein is CASSRGLLNEKLFF. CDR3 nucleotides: TGTGCCAGCAGCCGCGGGTTGCTCAATGAAAAACTGTTTTTT.

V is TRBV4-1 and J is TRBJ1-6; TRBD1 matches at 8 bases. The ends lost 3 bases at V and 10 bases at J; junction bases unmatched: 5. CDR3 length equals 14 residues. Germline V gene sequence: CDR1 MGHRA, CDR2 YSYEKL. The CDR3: CASSQTGVESPLHF. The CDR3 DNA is TGCGCCAGCAGCCAGACAGGGGTGGAATCACCCCTCCACTTT.

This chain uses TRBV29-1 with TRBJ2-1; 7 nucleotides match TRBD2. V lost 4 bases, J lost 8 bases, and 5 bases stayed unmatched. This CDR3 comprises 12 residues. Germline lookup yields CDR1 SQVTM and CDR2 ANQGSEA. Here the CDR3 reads CSVAKRGDEQFF. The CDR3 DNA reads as TGCAGCGTTGCGAAGCGGGGCGATGAGCAGTTCTTC.

The CDR3 spells CASSLVPRLTYEQYF. For the CDR3, the DNA is TGTGCCAGCAGCTTAGTACCCAGATTAACCTACGAGCAGTACTTC. V and J are TRBV7-6 and TRBJ2-7, with no clear D. This CDR3 is 15 amino acids long. CDR1 and CDR2 from the germline V gene are SGHVS and FNYEAQ. Trimming pared 1 base from V and 2 bases from J, leaving 12 bases between.

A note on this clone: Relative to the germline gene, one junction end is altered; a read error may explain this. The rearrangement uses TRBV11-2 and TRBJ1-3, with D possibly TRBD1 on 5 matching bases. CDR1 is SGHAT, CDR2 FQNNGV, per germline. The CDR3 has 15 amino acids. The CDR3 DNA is TGTACCAGCAGCCCGACAGAAACCTCTGGAAACACCATATATTTT. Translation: CTSSPTETSGNTIYF.

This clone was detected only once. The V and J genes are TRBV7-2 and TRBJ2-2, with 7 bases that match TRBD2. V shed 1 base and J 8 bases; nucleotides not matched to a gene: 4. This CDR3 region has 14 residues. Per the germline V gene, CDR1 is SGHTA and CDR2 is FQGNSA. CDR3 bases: TGTGCCAGCAGCTTAGGGGGGGGATTGGGGGAGCTGTTTTTT. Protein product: CASSLGGGLGELFF. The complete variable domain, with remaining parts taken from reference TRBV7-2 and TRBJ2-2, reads GAGVSQSPSNKVTEKGKDVELRCDPISGHTALYWYRQSLGQGLEFLIYFQGNSAPDKSGLPSDRFSAERTGGSVSTLTIQRTQQEDSAVYLCASSLGGGLGELFFGEGSRLTVL.

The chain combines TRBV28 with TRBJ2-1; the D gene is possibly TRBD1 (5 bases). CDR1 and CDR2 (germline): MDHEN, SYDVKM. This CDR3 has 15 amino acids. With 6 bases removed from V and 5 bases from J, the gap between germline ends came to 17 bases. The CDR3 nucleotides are TGTGCCAGCAGCCCCCGTTGGGGCACCAACAATGAGCAGTTCTTC. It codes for CASSPRWGTNNEQFF. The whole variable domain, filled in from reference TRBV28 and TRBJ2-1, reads DVKVTQSSRYLVKRTGEKVFLECVQDMDHENMFWYRQDPGLGLRLIYFSYDVKMKEKGDIPEGYSVSREKKERFSLILESASTNQTSMYLCASSPRWGTNNEQFFGPGTRLTVL.

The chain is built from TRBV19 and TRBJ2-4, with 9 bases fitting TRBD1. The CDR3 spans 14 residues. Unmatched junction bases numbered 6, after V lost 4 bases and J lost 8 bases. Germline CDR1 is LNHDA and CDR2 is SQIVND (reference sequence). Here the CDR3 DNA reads TGTGCCAGTAGTACTTCGACAGGGGGGGACATTCAGTACTTC. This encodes CASSTSTGGDIQYF.

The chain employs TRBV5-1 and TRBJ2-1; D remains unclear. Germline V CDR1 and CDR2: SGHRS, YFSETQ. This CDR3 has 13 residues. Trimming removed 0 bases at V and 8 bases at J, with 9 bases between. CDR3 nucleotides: TGCGCCAGCAGCTTGGAACTCCTCGATGAGCAGTTCTTC. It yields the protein CASSLELLDEQFF. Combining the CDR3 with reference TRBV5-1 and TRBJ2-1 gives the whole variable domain KAGVTQTPRYLIKTRGQQVTLSCSPISGHRSVSWYQQTPGQGLQFLFEYFSETQRNKGNFPGRFSGRQFSNSRSEMNVSTLELGDSALYLCASSLELLDEQFFGPGTRLTVL.

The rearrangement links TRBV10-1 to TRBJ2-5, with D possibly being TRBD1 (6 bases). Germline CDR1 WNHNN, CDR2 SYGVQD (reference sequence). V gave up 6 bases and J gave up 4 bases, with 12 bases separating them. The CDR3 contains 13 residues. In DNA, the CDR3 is TGCGCCAGCAGAGGTGGGGGCATAGAGACCCAGTACTTC. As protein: CASRGGGIETQYF.

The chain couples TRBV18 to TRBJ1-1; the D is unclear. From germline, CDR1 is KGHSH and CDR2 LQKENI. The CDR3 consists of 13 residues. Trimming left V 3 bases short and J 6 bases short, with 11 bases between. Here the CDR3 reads CASSPSIESEAFF. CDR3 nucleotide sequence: TGTGCCAGCTCACCCTCCATCGAGTCTGAAGCTTTCTTT.

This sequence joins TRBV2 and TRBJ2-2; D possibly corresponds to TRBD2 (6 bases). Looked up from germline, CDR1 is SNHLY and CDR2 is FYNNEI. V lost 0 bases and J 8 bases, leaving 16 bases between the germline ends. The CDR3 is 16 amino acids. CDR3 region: CASSEAGGAILGELFF. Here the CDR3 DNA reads TGTGCCAGCAGTGAAGCCGGGGGTGCAATATTAGGGGAGCTGTTTTTT.

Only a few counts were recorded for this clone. As DNA, the CDR3 is TGTGCCAGCAGTTCCTATAGCACAGATACGCAGTATTTT. Protein sequence: CASSSYSTDTQYF. The rearrangement links TRBV28 to TRBJ2-3, with unresolved D. The germline CDR1 and CDR2 sequences are MDHEN and SYDVKM. The CDR3 is made up of 13 amino acids. Trimming stripped 4 bases from V and 0 bases from J, with 5 bases between.

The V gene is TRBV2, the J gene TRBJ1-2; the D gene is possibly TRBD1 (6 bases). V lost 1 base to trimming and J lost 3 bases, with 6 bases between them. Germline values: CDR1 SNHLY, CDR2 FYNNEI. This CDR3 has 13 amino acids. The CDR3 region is CASSEDRDYGYTF. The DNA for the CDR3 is TGTGCCAGCAGTGAAGACAGGGACTATGGCTACACCTTC.